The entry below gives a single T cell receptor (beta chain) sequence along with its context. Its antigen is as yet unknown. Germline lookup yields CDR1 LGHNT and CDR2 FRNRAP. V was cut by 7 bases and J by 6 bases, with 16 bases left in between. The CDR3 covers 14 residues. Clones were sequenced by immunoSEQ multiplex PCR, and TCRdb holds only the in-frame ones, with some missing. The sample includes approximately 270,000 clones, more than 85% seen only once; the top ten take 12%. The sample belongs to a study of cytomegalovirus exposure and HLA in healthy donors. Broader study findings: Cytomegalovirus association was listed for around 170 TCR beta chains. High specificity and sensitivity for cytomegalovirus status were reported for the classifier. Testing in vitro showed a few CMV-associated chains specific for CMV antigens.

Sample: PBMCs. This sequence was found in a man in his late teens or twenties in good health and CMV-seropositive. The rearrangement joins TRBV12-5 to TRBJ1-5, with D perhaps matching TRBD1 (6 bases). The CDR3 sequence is CASVKGRGTQPQHF. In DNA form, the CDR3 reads TGTGCTAGTGTAAAGGGCAGGGGTACTCAGCCCCAGCATTTT.